The 21 T cell receptor beta chains in this list originate from one sample, sequenced in a study of shared clonotypes between healthy human individuals. The assay was immunoSEQ multiplex PCR, and TCRdb's table has in-frame clones only and misses some. The sample consists of around 2.5 million clones, over 85% of them appearing once. The source material was naive CD4+ T cells from PBMCs. Subset reported: CD45RA+ positively selected. These receptors were collected from a man aged 18 to 29 in good health. Some clones in this sample may be carry-over from other donors' samples.

The chain combines TRBV5-1 with TRBJ1-2; D possibly corresponds to TRBD1 (5 bases). Trimming stripped 2 bases from V and 4 bases from J, with 12 bases between. Germline CDR1 and CDR2: SGHRS and YFSETQ. This CDR3 spans 14 amino acids. The CDR3 nucleotides are TGCGCCAGCAGCTTATCACAGGCGCTCTATGGCTACACCTTC. Amino acids: CASSLSQALYGYTF.

This sequence joins TRBV28 and TRBJ2-2; the match to TRBD1 covers 8 bases. V shed 5 bases and J 6 bases; nucleotides not matched to a gene: 8. CDR1 and CDR2 (germline): MDHEN, SYDVKM. The length of the CDR3 is 15 residues. The CDR3 reads CASSPPRGLSGELFF. The CDR3 bases are TGTGCCAGCAGTCCCCCCAGGGGGCTTTCCGGGGAGCTGTTTTTT. The full variable domain, in which reference TRBV28 and TRBJ2-2 provide the parts outside the CDR3, is DVKVTQSSRYLVKRTGEKVFLECVQDMDHENMFWYRQDPGLGLRLIYFSYDVKMKEKGDIPEGYSVSREKKERFSLILESASTNQTSMYLCASSPPRGLSGELFFGEGSRLTVL.

About this clone: The sample carries other DNA sequences with the same CDR3. The chain has TRBV5-4 and TRBJ2-7, with 8 bases aligning to TRBD1. The CDR3 has 14 residues. CDR1 and CDR2 from the germline V gene are SGHNT and YYREEE (reference sequence). The junction had 4 bases not matched to a gene; V was cut back by 4 bases and J by 1 base. This CDR3 reads CASSAGQGSYEQYF. CDR3 coding DNA: TGTGCCAGCAGCGCCGGACAGGGATCCTACGAGCAGTACTTC.

The chain combines TRBV6-1 with TRBJ2-5; D possibly matches TRBD1 or TRBD2 (5 bases each). Trimming pared 6 bases from V and 5 bases from J, leaving 19 bases between. CDR3 length equals 15 residues. The germline gives CDR1 MNHNS, CDR2 SASEGT. CDR3: CASSHGSAGAETQYF. The CDR3 nucleotides read TGTGCCAGCAGCCACGGGTCGGCCGGGGCGGAGACCCAGTACTTC.

The chain couples TRBV7-9 to TRBJ2-1, with D uncertain. V was trimmed by 2 bases and J by 8 bases, leaving 10 bases between them. From germline, CDR1 is SEHNR and CDR2 FQNEAQ (reference sequence). CDR3 length: 13 amino acids. The CDR3 spells CASSLTPRDEQFF. The DNA for the CDR3 is TGTGCCAGCAGCTTAACCCCCCGGGATGAGCAGTTCTTC.

Notes on this clone: At the DNA level, this CDR3 is encoded by other sequences in the same sample as well. V is TRBV6-5 and J is TRBJ1-2, with 7 bases identical to TRBD1. V lost 2 bases and J lost 4; bases outside the gene matches: 1. The CDR3 loop spans 13 amino acids. Looked up from germline, CDR1 is MNHEY and CDR2 is SVGAGI. CDR3 coding DNA: TGTGCCAGCAGTTACCGACAGGGCTATGGCTACACCTTC. Translation gives CASSYRQGYGYTF.

This clone has just one count. The chain joins TRBV5-1 to TRBJ2-7; 9 positions match TRBD2. V lost 7 bases to trimming and J lost 0 bases; unmatched junction nucleotides: 5. This CDR3 is built from 14 residues. The germline CDR1 and CDR2 sequences are SGHRS and YFSETQ. The CDR3 sequence is CASSWTSVSYEQYF. In DNA form, the CDR3 reads TGCGCCAGCTCCTGGACTAGCGTCTCCTACGAGCAGTACTTC.

The chain recombines TRBV30 with TRBJ2-3; D possibly corresponds to TRBD2 (6 bases). This CDR3 is 12 amino acids long. Germline assignment: CDR1 GTSNPN and CDR2 SVGIG (reference sequence). V dropped 6 bases and J dropped 3 bases, with 10 bases sitting between them. CDR3 amino acids: CACGSATDTQYF. The CDR3 DNA is TGTGCCTGCGGGAGTGCGACAGATACGCAGTATTTT.

With regard to this clone: The sample carries other DNA sequences with the same CDR3. The chain uses TRBV29-1 and TRBJ2-5; 7 bases are shared with TRBD1. The germline V gene has CDR1 SQVTM and CDR2 ANQGSEA. Germline trimming cut 6 bases from V and 4 bases from J; bases unmatched to any gene: 8. The CDR3 sequence is 13 residues long. The CDR3 nucleotides are TGCAGCGTGGAAAAGACAGGGCTAGAGACCCAGTACTTC. It specifies CSVEKTGLETQYF.

The gene calls are TRBV28 and TRBJ1-4; D is uncertain. The ends were cut back, 2 bases at V and 6 bases at J, with 10 bases in the middle. The CDR3 spans 14 residues. The germline V gene encodes CDR1 MDHEN and CDR2 SYDVKM. DNA for the CDR3: TGTGCCAGCAGTTTAAGGTCCGAGGATGAAAAACTGTTTTTT. It specifies CASSLRSEDEKLFF.

The V gene is TRBV2, the J gene TRBJ1-5, with D possibly matching TRBD1 (5 bases). Trimming took 4 bases from V and 3 from J, leaving 13 bases between them. Germline assignment: CDR1 SNHLY and CDR2 FYNNEI. There are 15 residues in the CDR3. The CDR3 region has the DNA TGTGCCAGCAGTGGATTTTCAGGGAACAATCAGCCCCAGCATTTT. Amino acid sequence: CASSGFSGNNQPQHF.

The chain is built from TRBV2 and TRBJ2-7, with D perhaps TRBD1 (5 bases). Germline CDR1 reads SNHLY; CDR2 reads FYNNEI. This CDR3 has 13 residues. V was cut by 6 bases and J by 6 bases, with 15 bases left in between. The CDR3 is CASRVGVGPEQYF. In nucleotides, the CDR3 is TGTGCCAGCAGAGTAGGTGTGGGGCCCGAGCAGTACTTC.

J is TRBJ1-3 and V is TRBV19; perhaps TRBD1 as D (5 bases). The CDR3 has 16 amino acids. Germline V CDR1 and CDR2: LNHDA, SQIVND (reference sequence). The V and J ends lost 6 bases and 0 bases respectively, with 15 bases between them. The CDR3 region has the DNA TGTGCCAGTAGCTTGGGGGACCGCTACTCTGGAAACACCATATATTTT. Translated, it gives CASSLGDRYSGNTIYF. The full variable domain, in which reference TRBV19 and TRBJ1-3 provide the parts outside the CDR3, is DGGITQSPKYLFRKEGQNVTLSCEQNLNHDAMYWYRQDPGQGLRLIYYSQIVNDFQKGDIAEGYSVSREKKESFPLTVTSAQKNPTAFYLCASSLGDRYSGNTIYFGEGSWLTVV.

The CDR3 is CASSLSGTANSPLHF. CDR3 bases: TGTGCCAGCAGCCTGTCCGGGACAGCAAATTCACCCCTCCACTTT. J is TRBJ1-6 and V is TRBV5-4; 7 bases align to TRBD1. J gave up 7 bases and V 4 bases, and 8 bases lay outside the gene matches. Germline V gene lookup returns CDR1 SGHNT and CDR2 YYREEE (reference sequence). This CDR3 contains 15 residues.

The chain uses TRBV7-2 and TRBJ2-5; 14 bases map to TRBD2. Germline CDR1 is SGHTA and CDR2 is FQGNSA. The CDR3 consists of 18 residues. V was pared by 1 base and J by 4 bases, with 8 bases of the junction left unmatched. CDR3 DNA sequence: TGTGCCAGCAGCTTAGATCGGGGGGGACTAGCGGGAGTAGAGACCCAGTACTTC. It encodes CASSLDRGGLAGVETQYF.

This clone showed up just once. This chain connects TRBV5-1 to TRBJ1-5; TRBD1 matches 8 bases. The CDR3 runs 17 residues. V shed 0 bases and J 3 bases; nucleotides not matched to a gene: 8. Germline CDR1 SGHRS, CDR2 YFSETQ. This CDR3 is CASSLGPQTGDNQPQHF. CDR3 in DNA: TGCGCCAGCAGCTTGGGCCCACAGACAGGGGACAATCAGCCCCAGCATTTT.

The rearrangement joins TRBV28 to TRBJ2-1; TRBD1 agrees at 7 bases. V shed 6 bases and J 3 bases; nucleotides not matched to a gene: 11. The CDR3 is 16 amino acids. Per germline, CDR1 MDHEN and CDR2 SYDVKM. CDR3 bases: TGTGCCAGCAGCGAGGGCGGCCAGGGGGTCTACAATGAGCAGTTCTTC. Residues: CASSEGGQGVYNEQFF.

The rearrangement uses TRBV2 and TRBJ1-2, with a possible D match to TRBD1 (6 bases). Germline V gene lookup returns CDR1 SNHLY and CDR2 FYNNEI. Trimming took 7 bases from V and 5 from J, leaving 11 bases between them. The CDR3 runs 12 residues. CDR3 DNA sequence: TGTGCCAGCAAGGGGGACCTTTATGGCTACACCTTC. Translated: CASKGDLYGYTF.

The CDR3 DNA sequence: TGTGCCAGCAGCGTAGCGACAAGCAGGGGGCTGGAGACCCAGTACTTC. This codes for CASSVATSRGLETQYF. The chain combines TRBV9 with TRBJ2-5; 8 nucleotides align to TRBD1. J lost 5 bases, V lost 0 bases, and 9 bases had no gene match. CDR1 and CDR2 (germline): SGDLS, YYNGEE. The CDR3 consists of 16 residues.

J is TRBJ2-5 and V is TRBV11-1; 9 bases line up with TRBD1. CDR3 length: 15 residues. Germline V gene data show CDR1 as SGHAT and CDR2 as FQDESV (reference sequence). V lost 6 bases and J lost 2; bases outside the gene matches: 7. This CDR3 reads CASRREDRGQETQYF. CDR3 coding DNA: TGTGCCAGCAGGAGGGAGGACAGGGGTCAAGAGACCCAGTACTTC.

The J gene is TRBJ2-2, the V gene TRBV4-2; D is undetermined. The CDR3 runs 14 residues. Deletions cut 2 bases from V and 5 bases from J, with 9 bases between. The germline V gene encodes CDR1 LGHNA and CDR2 YNFKEQ. CDR3 DNA sequence: TGTGCCAGCAGCCAACCAGAACCGACCGGGGAGCTGTTTTTT. Translated, it gives CASSQPEPTGELFF.